A selection of T cell receptor beta chains follows, all from one sample in a study of T-cell reconstitution after alpha-beta-depleted transplantation in children. TCRdb used MiXCR to reprocess the PCR reads, holding one entry per CDR3 protein. Among under 300,000 distinct CDR3 sequences listed, roughly 12% were seen once. Sequenced material: peripheral blood, taken 180 days after TCRalphabeta/CD19-depleted stem cell transplant. These receptors originate from a male patient aged 2 to 10 who had a stem cell transplant for chronic granulomatous disease, so the T cells may come from the graft donor. Both conserved end residues are part of each CDR3. The D gene is left open where the match is weak. Part of the rows lack a size; the others show once, few, many or a class for expanded clones.

V: TRBV12-3/TRBV12-4
size: many
J: TRBJ1-5
D: -
CDR3: CASSRGGSKSNQPQHF
DNA: TGTGCCAGCAGTCGCGGAGGGTCTAAGAGCAATCAGCCCCAGCATTTT

V: TRBV20-1
size: many
J: TRBJ1-1
D: -
CDR3: CSARDRNTEAFF
DNA: TGCAGTGCTAGAGATCGGAACACTGAAGCTTTCTTT

V: TRBV28
size: many
J: TRBJ1-5
D: -
CDR3: CASRLGGQPQHF
DNA: TGTGCCAGCAGGTTAGGGGGGCAGCCCCAGCATTTT

V: TRBV4-1
size: many
J: TRBJ2-5
D: TRBD2
CDR3: CASSQPSGGAVQTQYF
DNA: TGCGCCAGCAGCCAACCTAGCGGGGGGGCCGTTCAGACCCAGTACTTC

V: TRBV3-1
size: many
J: TRBJ2-7
D: TRBD2
CDR3: CASSSSPSGSNWSYEQYF
DNA: TGTGCCAGCAGTTCATCCCCTAGCGGGAGTAATTGGTCCTACGAGCAGTACTTC

V: TRBV28
size: few
J: TRBJ1-4
D: TRBD1
CDR3: CASTIQGAREKLFF
DNA: TGTGCCAGCACCATACAGGGGGCTCGGGAAAAACTGTTTTTT

V: TRBV5-1
size: many
J: TRBJ2-6
D: TRBD1
CDR3: CASSLETGVGANVLTF
DNA: TGCGCCAGCAGCCTGGAGACAGGGGTCGGGGCCAACGTCCTGACTTTC

V: TRBV3-1
size: -
J: TRBJ2-7
D: TRBD1
CDR3: CASSQAQGRGRSFGYEQYF
DNA: TGTGCCAGCAGCCAAGCTCAGGGCAGGGGGCGAAGTTTTGGATACGAGCAGTACTTC

V: TRBV18
size: few
J: TRBJ2-1
D: TRBD2
CDR3: CASLPTSGVYNEQFF
DNA: TGTGCCAGCCTACCGACTAGCGGAGTCTACAATGAGCAGTTCTTC

V: TRBV18
size: few
J: TRBJ1-1
D: -
CDR3: CASSPLELWADTEAFF
DNA: TGTGCCAGCTCACCCCTCGAACTGTGGGCGGACACTGAAGCTTTCTTT

V: TRBV6-5
size: many
J: TRBJ2-6
D: TRBD2
CDR3: CASSYLGSGRFYGANVLTF
DNA: TGTGCCAGCAGTTATCTTGGTAGCGGGAGGTTCTATGGGGCCAACGTCCTGACTTTC

V: TRBV11-1
size: many
J: TRBJ1-1
D: -
CDR3: CASSLLGDRTEAFF
DNA: TGTGCCAGCAGCTTACTAGGGGATAGGACTGAAGCTTTCTTT

V: TRBV10-3
size: many
J: TRBJ2-3
D: TRBD2
CDR3: CAINYSGGDTQYF
DNA: TGTGCCATCAACTACTCGGGAGGAGATACGCAGTATTTT

V: TRBV18
size: -
J: TRBJ2-1
D: TRBD2
CDR3: CASSLAPLAGEFGEQFF
DNA: TGTGCCAGCTCACTGGCCCCTCTAGCGGGAGAATTTGGTGAGCAGTTCTTC

V: TRBV5-1
size: many
J: TRBJ2-1
D: -
CDR3: CASSYGVNEQFF
DNA: TGCGCCAGCAGCTATGGAGTCAATGAGCAGTTCTTC

V: TRBV7-6
size: -
J: TRBJ2-7
D: TRBD2
CDR3: CASSLVSGGTEQYF
DNA: TGTGCCAGCAGCTTAGTTAGCGGGGGGACCGAGCAGTACTTC

V: TRBV20-1
size: many
J: TRBJ1-4
D: -
CDR3: CSAPFPDRDEKLFF
DNA: TGCAGTGCACCATTCCCGGATAGAGATGAAAAACTGTTTTTT